This T cell receptor beta chain was recovered during a study of T cell responses to AZD1222 COVID-19 vaccine. Assay: immunoSEQ multiplex PCR; the TCRdb copy retains only in-frame clones and omits some. Of roughly 78,000 clones listed, roughly 82% are singletons. This material consisted of peripheral blood, taken on day 0 of AZD1222 vaccination. This receptor was obtained from an adult in good health.

The CDR3 protein is CASSKTSAGGEQFF. The CDR3 DNA follows: TGTGCCAGCAGCAAAACTAGCGCCGGGGGTGAGCAGTTCTTC. V and J are TRBV9 and TRBJ2-1, with 7 bases aligning to TRBD2. Germline CDR1 SGDLS, CDR2 YYNGEE. V dropped 4 bases and J dropped 9; count of bases not matched to a gene: 10. The CDR3 totals 14 residues.